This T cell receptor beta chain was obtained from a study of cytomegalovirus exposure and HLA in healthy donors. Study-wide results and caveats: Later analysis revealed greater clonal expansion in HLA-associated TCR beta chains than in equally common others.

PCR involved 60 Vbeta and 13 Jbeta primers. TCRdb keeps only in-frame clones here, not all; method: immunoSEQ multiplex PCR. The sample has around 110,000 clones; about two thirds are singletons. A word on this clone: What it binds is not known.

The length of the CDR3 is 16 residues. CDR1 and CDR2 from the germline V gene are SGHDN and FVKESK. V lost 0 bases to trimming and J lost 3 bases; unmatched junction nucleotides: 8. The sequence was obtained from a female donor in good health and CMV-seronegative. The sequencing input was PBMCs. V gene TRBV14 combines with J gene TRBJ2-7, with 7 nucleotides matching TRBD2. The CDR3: CASSQDIPSGSYEQYF. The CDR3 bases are TGTGCCAGCAGCCAAGATATTCCTAGCGGAAGCTACGAGCAGTACTTC.